This T cell receptor beta chain stems from a study of blood T cell repertoires in COVID-19. At the level of the study: Researchers got acute and convalescent COVID-19 samples from the United States, Italy and Spain.

The CDR3 has 16 amino acids. Germline V gene lookup returns CDR1 LNHDA and CDR2 SQIVND (reference sequence). The junction had 11 bases not matched to a gene; V was cut back by 4 bases and J by 5 bases. Seattle patients were enrolled during active infection and followed longitudinally. In the study's own analysis: Reference gene primer amplification in the assay estimated nucleated cell counts. The table came from immunoSEQ multiplex PCR; TCRdb's copy has only in-frame clones and leaves some out. V and J calls and clone size are given by that table; D and trimming were obtained from the DNA. This sample yields 200,000 to 250,000 clones, of which more than 70% are seen a single time; 6% to 6.5% belongs to the top ten.

Sample: peripheral blood. The rearrangement links TRBV19 to TRBJ2-5; 9 bases fit TRBD2. This clonotype was obtained from a woman aged 25 to 39 with COVID-19, enrolled during active disease. The chain's CDR3 is CASSTFGGGAKETQYF. The CDR3 DNA reads TGTGCCAGTAGTACCTTCGGCGGGGGGGCCAAGGAGACCCAGTACTTC.